The clone carrying this T cell receptor (beta chain) was seen many times. Its target is not known. This entry is derived from a study of T cells in Graves' hyperthyroidism and ophthalmopathy. RNA transcripts yielded amplified TCR beta CDR3 regions. HTBI primers were used for first-round RT-PCR of the TCR CDR3. Using its own MiXCR run on the multiplex PCR reads, TCRdb lists one record per CDR3 protein. The repertoire holds about 680,000 distinct CDR3 sequences, over 35% seen once, with around 31% in the top ten. Losses at the gene ends were 2 bases for V and 5 bases for J; bases not matched to a gene: 5. The CDR3 is 14 residues long. Germline lookup yields CDR1 DFQATT and CDR2 SNEGSKA (reference sequence). Patients were excluded for uncontrolled infection, other autoimmune disease, pregnancy or lactation. Study-level points and caveats: Blood held most thyroid clonotypes expanded above 0.001 frequency.

The chain joins TRBV20-1 to TRBJ2-5; 10 nucleotides align to TRBD2. The clonotype originates from a woman in her 40s with Graves' hyperthyroidism. Specimen: blood. CDR3 coding DNA: TGCAGTGCTAGAAGCGGGGGGGCCTGGGAGACCCAGTACTTC. Translated: CSARSGGAWETQYF.